This T cell receptor beta chain was documented in a study of T cell changes during pregnancy in multiple sclerosis. Germline CDR1 MRHNA, CDR2 SNTAGT. This CDR3 has 15 residues. The V and J ends lost 8 bases and 3 bases, in that order; junction bases with no gene match: 8. Assay: immunoSEQ multiplex PCR; the TCRdb copy retains only in-frame clones and omits some. The sample has more than 10,000 clones, roughly 90% seen once. The J gene is TRBJ2-2, the V gene TRBV6-4; 8 bases match TRBD1. The starting material was CD8+ T cells from peripheral blood mononuclear cells, obtained in the first trimester of pregnancy. This receptor was obtained from a female donor with multiple sclerosis, enrolled in a pregnancy study. CDR3 region: CASSAGGADTGELFF. The CDR3, as DNA: TGTGCCAGCTCGGCAGGGGGCGCAGACACCGGGGAGCTGTTTTTT.